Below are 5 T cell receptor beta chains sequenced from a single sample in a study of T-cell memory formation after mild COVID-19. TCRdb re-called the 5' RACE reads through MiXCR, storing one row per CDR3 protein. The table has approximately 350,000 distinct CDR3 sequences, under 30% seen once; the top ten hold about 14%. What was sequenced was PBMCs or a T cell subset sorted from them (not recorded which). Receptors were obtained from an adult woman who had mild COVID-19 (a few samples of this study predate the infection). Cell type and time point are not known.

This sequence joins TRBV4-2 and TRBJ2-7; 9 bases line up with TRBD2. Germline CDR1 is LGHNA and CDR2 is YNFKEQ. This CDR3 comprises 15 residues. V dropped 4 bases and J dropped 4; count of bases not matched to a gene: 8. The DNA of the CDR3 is TGTGCCAGCAGCCCGCTGACTAGCGGACTTTACGAGCAGTACTTC. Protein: CASSPLTSGLYEQYF.

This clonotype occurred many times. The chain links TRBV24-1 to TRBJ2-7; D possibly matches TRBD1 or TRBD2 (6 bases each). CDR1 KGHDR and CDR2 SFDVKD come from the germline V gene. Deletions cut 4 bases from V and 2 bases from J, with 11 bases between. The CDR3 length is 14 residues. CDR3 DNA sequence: TGTGCCACCAGTGAAGGGGGGATCCCCTACGAGCAGTACTTC. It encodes CATSEGGIPYEQYF.

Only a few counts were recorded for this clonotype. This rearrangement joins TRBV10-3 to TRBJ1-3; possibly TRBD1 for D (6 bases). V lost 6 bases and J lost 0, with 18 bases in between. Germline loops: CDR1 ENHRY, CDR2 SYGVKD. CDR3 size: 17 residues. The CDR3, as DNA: TGTGCCATCAGCGGACAGACGTACGGCTCCTCTGGAAACACCATATATTTT. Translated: CAISGQTYGSSGNTIYF.

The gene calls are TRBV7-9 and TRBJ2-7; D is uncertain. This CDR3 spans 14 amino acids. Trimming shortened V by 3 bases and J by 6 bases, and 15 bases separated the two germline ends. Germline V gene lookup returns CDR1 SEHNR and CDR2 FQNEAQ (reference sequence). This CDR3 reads CASSFQRIPSEQYF. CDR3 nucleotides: TGTGCCAGCAGCTTTCAAAGGATACCATCCGAGCAGTACTTC.

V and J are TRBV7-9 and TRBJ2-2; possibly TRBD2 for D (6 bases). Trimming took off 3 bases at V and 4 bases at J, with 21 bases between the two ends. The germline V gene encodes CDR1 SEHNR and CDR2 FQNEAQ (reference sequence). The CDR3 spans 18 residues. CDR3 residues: CASSLEGAGSGFTGELFF. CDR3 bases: TGTGCCAGCAGCTTGGAAGGGGCGGGTAGCGGTTTCACCGGGGAGCTGTTTTTT.